This TCR beta chain was observed in a study of cytomegalovirus exposure and HLA in healthy donors. Trimming shortened V by 2 bases and J by 1 base, and 8 bases separated the two germline ends. Germline loops: CDR1 SGHNT, CDR2 YYREEE (reference sequence). CDR3 length: 14 residues. Study-level points and caveats: Most CMV-associated TCR beta chains appeared HLA-restricted in a later analysis. A classifier reportedly called cytomegalovirus status with high sensitivity and specificity. Through in vitro validation, a few CMV-associated chains were shown to be specific for CMV antigens. Cytomegalovirus-associated TCR beta chains were listed, numbering 150 to 200.

Use of 60 Vbeta and 13 Jbeta primers characterized the PCR. Sequenced by immunoSEQ multiplex PCR; TCRdb stores in-frame clones only, minus some. This sample has 200,000 to 250,000 clones, with roughly 84% found just once. About this clone: Antigen unknown.

Sequencing input: PBMCs. The clonotype comes from a girl aged 2-9 years in good health and CMV-seronegative. This chain joins TRBV5-4 and TRBJ2-3, with D unclear. The CDR3 protein is CASSFSLGTDTQYF. In DNA, the CDR3 is TGTGCCAGCAGCTTTTCCTTAGGCACAGATACGCAGTATTTT. The full variable domain, rest sourced from reference TRBV5-4 and TRBJ2-3, is ETGVTQSPTHLIKTRGQQVTLRCSSQSGHNTVSWYQQALGQGPQFIFQYYREEENGRGNFPPRFSGLQFPNYSSELNVNALELDDSALYLCASSFSLGTDTQYFGPGTRLTVL.